The present TCR beta chain was sequenced within a study of shared clonotypes between healthy human individuals. Germline V gene data show CDR1 as SGHVT and CDR2 as SQSDAQ. After removal of 5 bases from V and 3 bases from J, the junction contained 3 bases not matched to a gene. The CDR3 covers 13 residues. The authors distributed each subset's genomic DNA evenly over several immunoSEQ plates. Produced via immunoSEQ multiplex PCR; TCRdb's table is partial and in-frame only. This sample has about half a million clones, with more than 65% found just once. Adult donors, all healthy and HIV-negative, had no recent acute infections or vaccinations. Roughly 84 million PBMCs served as the genomic DNA source for unsorted samples.

Sequencing used PBMCs. The rearrangement joins TRBV7-4 to TRBJ1-1, with TRBD1 matching 7 bases. The origin of this receptor is a woman in her thirties or forties in good health. Some clones in this sample may be carry-over from other donors' samples. CDR3 region: CASSVDRDTEAFF. The CDR3 nucleotides are TGTGCCAGCAGCGTAGACAGGGACACTGAAGCTTTCTTT. Based on the CDR3 plus reference TRBV7-4 and TRBJ1-1, the full variable domain is GAGVSQSPRYKVAKRGRDVALRCDSISGHVTLYWYRQTLGQGSEVLTYSQSDAQRDKSGRPSGRFSAERPERSVSTLKIQRTEQGDSAVYLCASSVDRDTEAFFGQGTRLTVV.